This T cell receptor (beta chain) emerged from a study of blood T cells in healthy people across ages. Study-level findings and limits: The unsorted PBMCs prevented any conclusive comparison of naive versus antigen-experienced cells. Correlation between TCR beta diversity and naive T cell percentage was strong.

The germline gives CDR1 SGHAT, CDR2 FQNNGV. This CDR3 contains 17 residues. V lost 2 bases to trimming and J lost 3 bases, with 20 bases between them. With a J-beta primer mix and a sample-barcoded 5' primer, a second PCR ran roughly 7 to 11 cycles. Every cDNA was tagged by a template-switch adaptor with 12 random nucleotides. TCRdb redid the calling of the 5' RACE reads with MiXCR, one entry per CDR3 protein. The sample shows around 1,500,000 distinct CDR3 sequences, 40% to 50% of them seen only once. Per sample, at least 5 micrograms of total RNA were extracted. On this clonotype itself: The antigen remains undetermined.

The sample consisted of blood. The chain joins TRBV11-2 to TRBJ2-7; tentative D call: TRBD1 (6 bases). This clonotype originated in a woman aged 18-29 years in good health. The CDR3 nucleotides read TGTGCCAGCAGCTTAATTAGGGGGTCTGGATTACTCTACGAGCAGTACTTC. Amino acids: CASSLIRGSGLLYEQYF.